A selection of T cell receptor beta chains follows, all from one sample in a study of siplizumab effects on memory and regulatory T cells. Clones were sequenced by immunoSEQ multiplex PCR, and TCRdb holds only the in-frame ones, with some missing. In the table there are 100,000 to 110,000 clones, about 95% of which are singletons. Sequencing input: non-Treg CD4+ T cells sorted from blood. The receptors were gathered from a human donor in good health. CDR3s include the opening cysteine and the closing phenylalanine or tryptophan. The D gene is left open where the match is weak. For some rows the clone size is stated as once, few or many, or as a class when expanded; others skip it.

CDR3: CASSFSSRREFDTGELFF; DNA: TGTGCCAGCAGCTTTTCGTCTCGACGCGAATTTGACACCGGGGAGCTGTTTTTT; size: -; V: TRBV7-9; J: TRBJ2-2; D: -; length: 18
CDR3: CASSRFLAGAADTQYF; DNA: TGTGCCAGCAGCCGATTCTTAGCGGGAGCTGCAGATACGCAGTATTTT; size: -; V: TRBV14; J: TRBJ2-3; D: TRBD2; length: 16
CDR3: CASSLASIQGSDGYTF; DNA: TGTGCCAGCAGCTTAGCGTCGATCCAGGGTAGTGATGGCTACACCTTC; size: -; V: TRBV7-9; J: TRBJ1-2; D: -; length: 16
CDR3: CASSSTGNTEAFF; DNA: TGTGCCAGCAGCTCGACAGGGAACACTGAAGCTTTCTTT; size: -; V: TRBV7-9; J: TRBJ1-1; D: -; length: 13
CDR3: CASSGKGAGTGELFF; DNA: TGCGCCAGCAGTGGTAAAGGGGCTGGAACCGGGGAGCTGTTTTTT; size: few; V: TRBV10-1; J: TRBJ2-2; D: -; length: 15
CDR3: CATHQGVAEAFF; DNA: TGTGCCACCCACCAGGGAGTGGCTGAAGCTTTCTTT; size: -; V: TRBV28; J: TRBJ1-1; D: -; length: 12
CDR3: CASSESFLPGEQFF; DNA: TGCGCCAGCAGTGAGTCATTTTTGCCGGGTGAGCAGTTCTTC; size: -; V: TRBV10-1; J: TRBJ2-1; D: -; length: 14
CDR3: CSASGQDEQYF; DNA: TGCAGTGCTAGTGGACAAGACGAGCAGTACTTC; size: -; V: TRBV20-1; J: TRBJ2-7; D: -; length: 11
CDR3: CASSMGRMNTEAFF; DNA: TGTGCCAGTAGTATGGGCAGGATGAACACTGAAGCTTTCTTT; size: -; V: TRBV19; J: TRBJ1-1; D: -; length: 14
CDR3: CASSVQAGTKETQYF; DNA: TGTGCCAGCAGCGTACAAGCGGGGACAAAAGAGACCCAGTACTTC; size: -; V: TRBV9; J: TRBJ2-5; D: -; length: 15
CDR3: CASSPPGTGNEQYF; DNA: TGTGCCAGCTCACCACCCGGGACAGGGAACGAGCAGTACTTC; size: -; V: TRBV18; J: TRBJ2-7; D: TRBD1; length: 14
CDR3: CASSLVAGGPYNEQFF; DNA: TGTGCCAGCAGCTTAGTTGCGGGAGGGCCTTACAATGAGCAGTTCTTC; size: -; V: TRBV7-2; J: TRBJ2-1; D: TRBD2; length: 16
CDR3: CASSLRFRGVTEAFF; DNA: TGCGCCAGCAGCTTGAGATTTCGGGGCGTCACTGAAGCTTTCTTT; size: -; V: TRBV5-1; J: TRBJ1-1; D: -; length: 15
CDR3: CAISASGAAHAKSSYNEQFF; DNA: TGTGCCATCAGTGCCAGCGGAGCAGCTCATGCTAAAAGCTCCTACAATGAGCAGTTCTTC; size: -; V: TRBV10-3; J: TRBJ2-1; D: -; length: 20
CDR3: CASTNLDTDTQYF; DNA: TGTGCCAGTACTAACTTGGACACAGATACGCAGTATTTT; size: -; V: TRBV19; J: TRBJ2-3; D: -; length: 13
CDR3: CASSFGHEEKLFF; DNA: TGCGCCAGCAGCTTTGGACATGAAGAAAAACTGTTTTTT; size: once; V: TRBV5-1; J: TRBJ1-4; D: -; length: 13
CDR3: CASRRLAEDNEQFF; DNA: TGTGCCAGCAGGAGACTAGCGGAAGACAATGAGCAGTTCTTC; size: -; V: TRBV6-1; J: TRBJ2-1; D: TRBD2; length: 14
CDR3: CASSLFGGGANTGELFF; DNA: TGCGCCAGCAGCTTGTTCGGGGGCGGGGCGAACACCGGGGAGCTGTTTTTT; size: -; V: TRBV5-1; J: TRBJ2-2; D: -; length: 17
CDR3: CASSSDRPYEQYF; DNA: TGTGCCAGCAGCTCGGACAGACCCTACGAGCAGTACTTC; size: -; V: TRBV2; J: TRBJ2-7; D: -; length: 13
CDR3: CASSIGGRAGGTQYF; DNA: TGTGCCAGTAGTATAGGCGGGAGGGCCGGGGGTACGCAGTATTTT; size: -; V: TRBV19; J: TRBJ2-3; D: TRBD2; length: 15
CDR3: CASSYSVGLAGINEQFF; DNA: TGTGCCAGCAGTTACAGTGTGGGGCTAGCGGGAATCAATGAGCAGTTCTTC; size: -; V: TRBV27; J: TRBJ2-1; D: TRBD2; length: 17
CDR3: CASSLVLGWDTEAFF; DNA: TGTGCCAGCAGCTTAGTTCTCGGATGGGACACTGAAGCTTTCTTT; size: -; V: TRBV7-9; J: TRBJ1-1; D: -; length: 15
CDR3: CAISGDSGPYNEQFF; DNA: TGTGCCATCAGTGGGGACAGCGGCCCCTACAATGAGCAGTTCTTC; size: -; V: TRBV10-3; J: TRBJ2-1; D: TRBD1; length: 15
CDR3: CASSLEGTREQYF; DNA: TGTGCCAGCAGCCTCGAAGGGACGCGCGAGCAGTACTTC; size: -; V: TRBV28; J: TRBJ2-7; D: -; length: 13
CDR3: CATSRDYQRSYNEQFF; DNA: TGTGCCACCAGCAGAGATTACCAACGCTCCTACAATGAGCAGTTCTTC; size: -; V: TRBV15; J: TRBJ2-1; D: -; length: 16
CDR3: CASSLDGGRETQYF; DNA: TGTGCCAGCAGCTTAGATGGCGGGCGAGAGACCCAGTACTTC; size: -; V: TRBV7-3; J: TRBJ2-5; D: -; length: 14
CDR3: CASSELAGIGNEQFF; DNA: TGTGCCAGCAGTGAACTAGCGGGAATAGGTAATGAGCAGTTCTTC; size: -; V: TRBV6-1; J: TRBJ2-1; D: TRBD2; length: 15
CDR3: CAWSGGGSPNEQFF; DNA: TGTGCCTGGAGTGGCGGCGGGAGTCCCAATGAGCAGTTCTTC; size: -; V: TRBV30; J: TRBJ2-1; D: TRBD2; length: 14
CDR3: CAWSPGTELAEYNEQFF; DNA: TGTGCCTGGAGCCCCGGGACGGAGCTAGCGGAATACAATGAGCAGTTCTTC; size: -; V: TRBV30; J: TRBJ2-1; D: TRBD2; length: 17
CDR3: CASSPAGQAIGRDTQYF; DNA: TGTGCCAGCAGCCCTGCCGGGCAGGCGATTGGTAGAGATACGCAGTATTTT; size: -; V: TRBV28; J: TRBJ2-3; D: -; length: 17
CDR3: CASSYTLLAGGVGELFF; DNA: TGTGCCAGCAGTTACACCCTCCTAGCGGGAGGGGTCGGGGAGCTGTTTTTT; size: -; V: TRBV9; J: TRBJ2-2; D: TRBD2; length: 17
CDR3: CASSVGTSYNEQFF; DNA: TGTGCCAGCAGCGTGGGGACATCTTACAATGAGCAGTTCTTC; size: few; V: TRBV9; J: TRBJ2-1; D: -; length: 14
CDR3: CASSSSAGTGVNEQFF; DNA: TGCGCCAGCAGCTCGAGTGCCGGGACAGGCGTCAATGAGCAGTTCTTC; size: -; V: TRBV5-1; J: TRBJ2-1; D: TRBD1; length: 16
CDR3: CASSLGQILGGYTF; DNA: TGCGCCAGCAGCTTGGGTCAGATTCTAGGCGGCTACACCTTC; size: -; V: TRBV5-1; J: TRBJ1-2; D: -; length: 14
CDR3: CAIRRDKYNEQFF; DNA: TGTGCCATCAGGCGGGACAAATACAATGAGCAGTTCTTC; size: -; V: TRBV10-3; J: TRBJ2-1; D: -; length: 13
CDR3: CASSSNGRTATNEKLFF; DNA: TGTGCCAGCAGCTCCAACGGTCGGACAGCAACTAATGAAAAACTGTTTTTT; size: -; V: TRBV11-2; J: TRBJ1-4; D: -; length: 17
CDR3: CASSVVAGGYNEQFF; DNA: TGTGCCAGCAGCGTGGTGGCGGGAGGGTACAATGAGCAGTTCTTC; size: -; V: TRBV9; J: TRBJ2-1; D: TRBD2; length: 15
CDR3: CASTKDRGVYEQYF; DNA: TGTGCCAGCACCAAAGACCGGGGGGTCTACGAGCAGTACTTC; size: -; V: TRBV2; J: TRBJ2-7; D: TRBD2; length: 14
CDR3: CSAKGGNEQYF; DNA: TGCAGTGCTAAGGGGGGGAACGAGCAGTACTTC; size: once; V: TRBV20-1; J: TRBJ2-7; D: -; length: 11
CDR3: CASSLGLAGVGSYNEQFF; DNA: TGTGCCAGCAGCTTAGGCCTAGCGGGAGTCGGATCCTACAATGAGCAGTTCTTC; size: once; V: TRBV11-2; J: TRBJ2-1; D: TRBD2; length: 18
CDR3: CASSRQGTMNTEAFF; DNA: TGTGCCAGCAGCCGTCAGGGCACTATGAACACTGAAGCTTTCTTT; size: -; V: TRBV5-4; J: TRBJ1-1; D: -; length: 15
CDR3: CASISRQGADTQYF; DNA: TGTGCCAGCATAAGCCGGCAGGGGGCAGATACGCAGTATTTT; size: -; V: TRBV6-1; J: TRBJ2-3; D: TRBD1; length: 14
CDR3: CASSSSGRETQYF; DNA: TGTGCCAGCTCCTCTAGCGGGAGAGAGACCCAGTACTTC; size: -; V: TRBV18; J: TRBJ2-5; D: TRBD2; length: 13
CDR3: CASSSDSLYGYTF; DNA: TGTGCCAGCAGCTCCGACAGTCTCTATGGCTACACCTTC; size: -; V: TRBV6-5; J: TRBJ1-2; D: -; length: 13
CDR3: CASKPPGGDEKLFF; DNA: TGTGCCAGCAAACCCCCTGGGGGGGATGAAAAACTGTTTTTT; size: -; V: TRBV6-5; J: TRBJ1-4; D: -; length: 14
CDR3: CASKLAGVQGDTQYF; DNA: TGTGCCAGCAAGCTAGCGGGAGTTCAGGGAGATACGCAGTATTTT; size: -; V: TRBV6-1; J: TRBJ2-3; D: TRBD2; length: 15
CDR3: CSVRGGTVPDTQYF; DNA: TGCAGCGTGAGGGGCGGGACCGTCCCAGATACGCAGTATTTT; size: -; V: TRBV29-1; J: TRBJ2-3; D: -; length: 14
CDR3: CATSRPPSHNEQFF; DNA: TGTGCCACCAGCCGACCGCCTAGCCACAATGAGCAGTTCTTC; size: -; V: TRBV15; J: TRBJ2-1; D: -; length: 14
CDR3: CASSFRSGKETQYF; DNA: TGTGCCAGCAGCTTTAGAAGCGGAAAAGAGACCCAGTACTTC; size: -; V: TRBV7-9; J: TRBJ2-5; D: -; length: 14
CDR3: CASSPDLGGLFTDTQYF; DNA: TGTGCCAGCAGCCCGGACCTGGGGGGGTTATTCACAGATACGCAGTATTTT; size: once; V: TRBV7-8; J: TRBJ2-3; D: TRBD2; length: 17
CDR3: CASSQPRTGEIVWQYF; DNA: TGTGCCAGCAGCCAACCGAGGACAGGGGAAATTGTTTGGCAGTACTTC; size: -; V: TRBV27; J: TRBJ2-7; D: TRBD1; length: 16